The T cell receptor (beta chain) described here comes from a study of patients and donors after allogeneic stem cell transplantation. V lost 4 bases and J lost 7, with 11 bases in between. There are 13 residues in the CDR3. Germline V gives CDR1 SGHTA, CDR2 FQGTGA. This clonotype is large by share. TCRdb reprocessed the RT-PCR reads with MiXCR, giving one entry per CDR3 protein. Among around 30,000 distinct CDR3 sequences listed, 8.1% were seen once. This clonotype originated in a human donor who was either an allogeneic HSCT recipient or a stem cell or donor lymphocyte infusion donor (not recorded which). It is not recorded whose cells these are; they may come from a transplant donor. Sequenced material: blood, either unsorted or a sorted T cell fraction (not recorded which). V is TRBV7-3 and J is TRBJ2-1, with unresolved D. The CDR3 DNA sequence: TGTGCCAGCAGCTCCCTAGTTAGGAATGAGCAGTTCTTC. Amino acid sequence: CASSSLVRNEQFF.